In its sample, the clone carrying this T cell receptor (beta chain) was seen once. The length of the CDR3 is 13 residues. Germline CDR1 reads SGHNT; CDR2 reads YYREEE (reference sequence). Trimming cost V 4 bases and J 9 bases, with 11 bases left between them. This specimen comes from a study of blood T cell repertoires in COVID-19. Libraries were prepared by immunoSEQ multiplex PCR; TCRdb keeps only in-frame clonotypes and omits some of them. Here the sample spans about 150,000 clones, approximately 86% being singletons. The J gene is TRBJ1-6, the V gene TRBV5-4; D call uncertain. Material: peripheral blood. This receptor was identified in a man aged 60 to 69 with COVID-19, enrolled during active disease. CDR3 nucleotides: TGTGCCAGCAGCCAGTTTCGGGGTTCACCCCTCCACTTT. This sequence encodes CASSQFRGSPLHF.